One and the same sample provided the 7 T cell receptor beta chains below, sequenced in a study of cytomegalovirus exposure and HLA in healthy donors. The PCR was carried out with 60 Vbeta primers and 13 Jbeta primers. Repertoires were generated with immunoSEQ multiplex PCR, while TCRdb's copy carries only in-frame clones and drops some. The table has approximately 120,000 clones, 69% seen once; the top ten hold 5% to 7%. Sample: PBMCs. These receptors all come from a woman between 65 and 79 years old in good health and CMV-seropositive.

The V call is TRBV6-6, the J call TRBJ2-5; TRBD2 matches 14 bases. V was pared by 3 bases and J by 2 bases, with 2 bases of the junction left unmatched. The CDR3 loop spans 16 amino acids. Germline-derived CDR1 and CDR2 are MNHNY and SVGAGI (reference sequence). CDR3 nucleotide sequence: TGTGCCAGCAGTTATAGGACTAGCGGGGGGCAAGAGACCCAGTACTTC. Translated: CASSYRTSGGQETQYF.

This rearrangement joins TRBV27 to TRBJ1-1; no reliable D call. The CDR3 length is 14 residues. Looked up from germline, CDR1 is MNHEY and CDR2 is SMNVEV (reference sequence). V was clipped by 2 bases and J by 0 bases, with 7 bases between them. CDR3 protein: CASSLHGVNTEAFF. CDR3 in DNA: TGTGCCAGCAGTTTACACGGGGTGAACACTGAAGCTTTCTTT.

V usage is TRBV18 and J usage is TRBJ2-1; 10 nucleotides align to TRBD2. Germline CDR1 reads KGHSH; CDR2 reads LQKENI. V gave up 2 bases and J gave up 6 bases; unmatched junction bases: 4. The CDR3 is 15 residues long. The CDR3 DNA reads as TGTGCCAGCTCACCAGGAGCGGGGGGGCCCAATGAGCAGTTCTTC. Protein sequence: CASSPGAGGPNEQFF. Full variable domain (missing parts from reference TRBV18 and TRBJ2-1): NAGVMQNPRHLVRRRGQEARLRCSPMKGHSHVYWYRQLPEEGLKFMVYLQKENIIDESGMPKERFSAEFPKEGPSILRIQQVVRGDSAAYFCASSPGAGGPNEQFFGPGTRLTVL.

Concerning this clone: This CDR3 is also generated by other DNA sequences in the sample. The V and J genes are TRBV14 and TRBJ1-2, with 8 nucleotides matching TRBD1. The CDR3 is 15 residues long. CDR1 SGHDN and CDR2 FVKESK come from the germline V gene. J lost 6 bases, V lost 2 bases, and 8 bases had no gene match. CDR3 in amino acids: CASSQLDRGSDGYTF. Here the CDR3 DNA reads TGTGCCAGCAGCCAACTCGACAGGGGCAGCGATGGCTACACCTTC.

The chain is built from TRBV4-2 and TRBJ1-1; 11 nucleotides line up with TRBD1. This CDR3 spans 14 amino acids. The germline V gene has CDR1 LGHNA and CDR2 YNFKEQ. V shed 3 bases, J shed 4 bases, and the junction held 1 base outside the gene matches. Here the CDR3 DNA reads TGTGCCAGCAGCCAGGACAGGGGGCTCACTGAAGCTTTCTTT. Translation gives CASSQDRGLTEAFF.

The V and J genes are TRBV6-5 and TRBJ2-7, with D possibly matching TRBD2 (5 bases). V lost 7 bases to trimming and J lost 1 base, with 14 bases between them. Per germline, CDR1 MNHEY and CDR2 SVGAGI. CDR3 length equals 14 residues. The CDR3 region is CASKRQEGSYEQYF. The CDR3 nucleotides are TGTGCCAGCAAAAGACAAGAGGGTTCCTACGAGCAGTACTTC.

The chain is built from TRBV7-3 and TRBJ2-1, with 8 bases fitting TRBD1. Germline loops: CDR1 SGHTA, CDR2 FQGTGA. The CDR3 runs 14 residues. V shed 2 bases, J shed 15 bases, and the junction held 12 bases outside the gene matches. This chain's CDR3 is CASSLLQGDYPTFF. The CDR3 coding sequence is TGTGCCAGCAGCTTACTACAGGGGGATTATCCCACGTTCTTC.